Listed here is a single T cell receptor beta chain. This likely stems from a read error, as it lies one base from a far larger clone. Because it lacks the conserved phenylalanine or tryptophan at the end, this CDR3 is likely a read error. Other DNA sequences of this sample code for an identical CDR3. About 28,000 T cell genomes (about 270 ng DNA) went into each PBMC replicate. The data were produced by immunoSEQ multiplex PCR, yet TCRdb's version contains in-frame clones alone and is incomplete. The data show more than 400,000 clones, 65% to 85% seen once. Germline V gives CDR1 SGHRS, CDR2 YFSETQ. The CDR3 is 12 amino acids. V was pared by 6 bases and J by 0 bases, with 7 bases between. This specimen comes from a study of shared clonotypes between healthy human individuals.

V and J are TRBV5-1 and TRBJ2-7; D not resolved. Sequenced input: PBMCs. This sequence originates from a woman aged 40 to 55 in good health. Some clones in this sample may be carry-over from other donors' samples. The CDR3 protein is CASISDSYEQYL. Written as DNA, the CDR3 is TGCGCCAGCATATCGGACTCCTACGAGCAGTACCTC.